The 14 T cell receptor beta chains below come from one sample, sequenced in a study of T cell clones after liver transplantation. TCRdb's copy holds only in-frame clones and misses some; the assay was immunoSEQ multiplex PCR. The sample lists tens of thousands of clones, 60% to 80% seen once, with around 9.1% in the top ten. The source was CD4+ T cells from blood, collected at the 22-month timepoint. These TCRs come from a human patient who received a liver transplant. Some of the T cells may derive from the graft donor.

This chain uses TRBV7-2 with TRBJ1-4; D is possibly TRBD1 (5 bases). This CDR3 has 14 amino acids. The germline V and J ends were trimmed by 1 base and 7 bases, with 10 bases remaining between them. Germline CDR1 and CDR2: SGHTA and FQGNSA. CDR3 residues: CASSLDLTAEKLFF. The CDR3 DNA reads TGTGCCAGCAGCTTAGACTTGACAGCTGAAAAACTGTTTTTT.

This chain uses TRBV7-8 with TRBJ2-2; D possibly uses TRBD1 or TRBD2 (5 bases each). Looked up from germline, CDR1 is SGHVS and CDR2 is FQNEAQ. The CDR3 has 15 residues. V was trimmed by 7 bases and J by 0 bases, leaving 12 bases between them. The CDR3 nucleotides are TGTGCCAGCATGAGGGACCCAGCGAACACCGGGGAGCTGTTTTTT. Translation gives CASMRDPANTGELFF.

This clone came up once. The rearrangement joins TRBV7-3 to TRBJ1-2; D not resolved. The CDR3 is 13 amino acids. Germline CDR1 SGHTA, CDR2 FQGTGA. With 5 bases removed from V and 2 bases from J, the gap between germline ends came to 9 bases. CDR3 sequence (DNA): TGTGCCAGCAGCCCGGACGGCAACTATGGCTACACCTTC. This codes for CASSPDGNYGYTF. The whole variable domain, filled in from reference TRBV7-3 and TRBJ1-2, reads GAGVSQTPSNKVTEKGKYVELRCDPISGHTALYWYRQSLGQGPEFLIYFQGTGAADDSGLPNDRFFAVRPEGSVSTLKIQRTERGDSAVYLCASSPDGNYGYTFGSGTRLTVV.

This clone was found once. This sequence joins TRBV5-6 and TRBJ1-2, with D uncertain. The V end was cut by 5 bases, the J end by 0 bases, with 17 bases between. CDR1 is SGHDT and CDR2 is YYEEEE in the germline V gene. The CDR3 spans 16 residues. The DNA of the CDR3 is TGTGCCAGCAGGGGGTCGGACGGAACCTCTAACTATGGCTACACCTTC. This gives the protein CASRGSDGTSNYGYTF.

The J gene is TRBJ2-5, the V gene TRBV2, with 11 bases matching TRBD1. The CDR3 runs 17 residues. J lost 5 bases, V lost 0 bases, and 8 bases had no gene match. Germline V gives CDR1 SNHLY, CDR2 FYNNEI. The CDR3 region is CASSEAYSGTGGETQYF. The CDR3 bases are TGTGCCAGCAGTGAAGCGTATTCCGGGACAGGGGGGGAGACCCAGTACTTC.

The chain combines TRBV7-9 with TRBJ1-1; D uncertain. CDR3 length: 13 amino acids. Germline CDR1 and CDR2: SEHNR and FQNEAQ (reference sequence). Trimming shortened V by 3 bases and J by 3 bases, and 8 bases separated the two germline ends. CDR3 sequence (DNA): TGTGCCAGCAGCTTCAAGGGAGACACTGAAGCTTTCTTT. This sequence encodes CASSFKGDTEAFF. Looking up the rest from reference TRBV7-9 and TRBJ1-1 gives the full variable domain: DTGVSQNPRHKITKRGQNVTFRCDPISEHNRLYWYRQTLGQGPEFLTYFQNEAQLEKSRLLSDRFSAERPKGSFSTLEIQRTEQGDSAMYLCASSFKGDTEAFFGQGTRLTVV.

The DNA for the CDR3 is TGCGCCAGCAGCCGGACTAGCGGGATGAACACCGGGGAGCTGTTTTTT. Residues: CASSRTSGMNTGELFF. The chain uses TRBV5-1 and TRBJ2-2; 12 nucleotides match TRBD2. V was pared by 4 bases and J by 1 base, with 2 bases of the junction left unmatched. CDR1 SGHRS and CDR2 YFSETQ come from the germline V gene. The CDR3 length is 16 residues.

CDR3 DNA sequence: TGTGCCAGCAGCCAAGGGCTAACCCGCTCCTACGAGCAGTACTTC. This sequence encodes CASSQGLTRSYEQYF. The chain couples TRBV14 to TRBJ2-7; D not certain. Germline V gives CDR1 SGHDN, CDR2 FVKESK. The CDR3 contains 15 residues. Trimming removed 1 base at V and 0 bases at J, with 10 bases between.

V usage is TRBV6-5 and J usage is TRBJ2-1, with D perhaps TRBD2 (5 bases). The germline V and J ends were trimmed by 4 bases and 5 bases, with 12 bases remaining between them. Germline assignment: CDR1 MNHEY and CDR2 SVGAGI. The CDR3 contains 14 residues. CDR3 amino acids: CASSWRQRNNEQFF. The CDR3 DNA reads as TGTGCCAGCAGTTGGAGGCAGAGAAACAATGAGCAGTTCTTC.

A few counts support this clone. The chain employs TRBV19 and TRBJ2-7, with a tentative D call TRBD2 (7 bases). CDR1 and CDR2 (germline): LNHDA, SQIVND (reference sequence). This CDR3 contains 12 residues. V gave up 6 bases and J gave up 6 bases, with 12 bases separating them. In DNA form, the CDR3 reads TGTGCCAGTAGCGCCGGGGGGCCCGAGCAGTACTTC. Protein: CASSAGGPEQYF.

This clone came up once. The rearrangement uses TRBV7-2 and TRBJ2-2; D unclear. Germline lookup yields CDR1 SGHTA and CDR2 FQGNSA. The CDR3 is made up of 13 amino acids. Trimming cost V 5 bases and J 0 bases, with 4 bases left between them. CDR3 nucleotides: TGTGCCAGCAGCCCCACGAACACCGGGGAGCTGTTTTTT. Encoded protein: CASSPTNTGELFF. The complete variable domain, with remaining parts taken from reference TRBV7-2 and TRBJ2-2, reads GAGVSQSPSNKVTEKGKDVELRCDPISGHTALYWYRQSLGQGLEFLIYFQGNSAPDKSGLPSDRFSAERTGGSVSTLTIQRTQQEDSAVYLCASSPTNTGELFFGEGSRLTVL.

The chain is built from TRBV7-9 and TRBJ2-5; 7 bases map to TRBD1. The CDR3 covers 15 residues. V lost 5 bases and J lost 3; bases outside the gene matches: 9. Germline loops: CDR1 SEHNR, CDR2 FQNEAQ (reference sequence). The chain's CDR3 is CASSPPGTAEETQYF. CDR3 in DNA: TGTGCCAGCAGCCCCCCTGGGACAGCCGAAGAGACCCAGTACTTC.

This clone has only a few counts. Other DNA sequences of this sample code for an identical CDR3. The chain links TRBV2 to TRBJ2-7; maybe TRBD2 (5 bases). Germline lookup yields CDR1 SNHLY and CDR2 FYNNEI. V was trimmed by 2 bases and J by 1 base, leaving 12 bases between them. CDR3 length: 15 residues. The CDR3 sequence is CASSETRVLSYEQYF. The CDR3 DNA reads TGTGCCAGCAGTGAAACTAGGGTATTATCCTACGAGCAGTACTTC.

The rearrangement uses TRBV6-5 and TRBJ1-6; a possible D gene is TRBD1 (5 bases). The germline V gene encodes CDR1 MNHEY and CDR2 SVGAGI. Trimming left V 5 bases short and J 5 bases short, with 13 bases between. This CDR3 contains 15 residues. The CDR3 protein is CASSRGGPDNSPLHF. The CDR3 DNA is TGTGCCAGCAGTCGGGGGGGACCGGATAATTCACCCCTCCACTTT.